The rows below give T cell receptor beta chains drawn from one sample of a study of blood T cell repertoires in COVID-19. Profiled with immunoSEQ multiplex PCR; TCRdb holds only in-frame clones, not every one. This sample yields tens of thousands of clones, of which 70% to 90% are seen a single time; roughly 12% belongs to the top ten. The sequenced sample was peripheral blood. The receptor set was obtained from a human donor in a cohort sampled during active COVID-19. The donor label of this sample is uncertain. The CDR3 runs from the conserved cysteine through the conserved F or W. D genes are given only for firm matches.

TRBJ2-5	TRBV6-2/TRBV6-3	-	TGTGCCAGCAGCGCTGCGGAGGAGACCCAGTACTTC	CASSAAEETQYF
TRBJ1-2	TRBV3-1/TRBV3-2	-	TGTGCCAGCAGCCAAGTCGACAGAACTAACTATGGCTACACCTTC	CASSQVDRTNYGYTF
TRBJ2-1	TRBV2	TRBD1	TGTGCCAGCAGTGTCCGGGACAGGGGAGACAATGAGCAGTTCTTC	CASSVRDRGDNEQFF
TRBJ2-1	TRBV24-1	TRBD2	TGTGCCACCAGTGATCCAGTAGCGGGGGGGGATGAGCAGTTCTTC	CATSDPVAGGDEQFF
TRBJ2-2	TRBV7-9	-	TGTGCCAGCAGCCCTAAGAGGCGGATCACCGGGGAGCTGTTTTTT	CASSPKRRITGELFF
TRBJ1-1	TRBV2	TRBD1	TGTGCCAGCAGTGAGGTCAGGGGGACTGAAGCTTTCTTT	CASSEVRGTEAFF
TRBJ1-1	TRBV30	-	TGTGCCCTGCAGGGGCAAGTTGAAGCTTTCTTT	CALQGQVEAFF
TRBJ1-3	TRBV5-1	-	TGCGCCAGCAGCTTGGGCGGCGGCTCTGGAAACACCATATATTTT	CASSLGGGSGNTIYF
TRBJ2-5	TRBV5-1	TRBD1	TGCGCCAGCAGCCTGACAGGGAGATCTCGCGGCCCAGAGGAGACCCAGTACTTC	CASSLTGRSRGPEETQYF
TRBJ2-1	TRBV11-2	-	TGTGCCAGCAGCTTAGAGCGGGACTCCTACAATGAGCAGTTCTTC	CASSLERDSYNEQFF
TRBJ2-2	TRBV3-1/TRBV3-2	TRBD1	TGTGCCAGCAGTCTTATCAGAGGGACAGGGGCCATCACCGGGGAGCTGTTTTTT	CASSLIRGTGAITGELFF
TRBJ2-7	TRBV2	TRBD2	TGTGCCAGCAGACCCGGACTAGCGGGAGTTGAGCAGTACTTC	CASRPGLAGVEQYF
TRBJ1-3	TRBV7-6	TRBD1	TGTGCCAGCAGCTTGACAGAAGGGGGCAACACCATATATTTT	CASSLTEGGNTIYF